This paragraph covers one T cell receptor (beta chain) sequence. Antigen: not known. This entry belongs to a study of beta chain features in type 1 diabetes. The study's findings and limits: Within each of all four CD4+ subsets, Type 1 diabetes patients had TCRB CDR3s that were moderately but significantly shorter.

V was clipped by 6 bases and J by 9 bases; unmatched bases: 11. CDR1 is MNHEY and CDR2 is SMNVEV in the germline V gene (reference sequence). This CDR3 contains 14 residues. Reverse transcribing all isolated RNA meant expressed TCRB transcripts were sequenced. TCRdb's table, derived via immunoSEQ multiplex PCR, lists solely in-frame clones and lacks some. The sample shows roughly 330,000 clones, 13% of them seen only once. Based on CD45RO/CCR7/CD25/CD127/CD95/CD27, CD4+ regulatory, stem cell-like memory, naive and central memory cells were sorted. V is TRBV27 and J is TRBJ2-1; the match to TRBD1 covers 7 bases. The source material was naive CD4+ T cells from blood. The sequence came from a woman between 18 and 30 years old with type 1 diabetes. CDR3 amino acids: CASRRQGRLFEQFF. CDR3 nucleotides: TGTGCCAGCAGGCGACAGGGACGGCTCTTTGAGCAGTTCTTC.